This T cell receptor (beta chain) was observed in a study of blood T cell repertoires in COVID-19. At the level of the study: T cells, B-cell-depleted T cells, or PBMCs provided the cDNA or gDNA that served as material.

This clone was seen a single time. V lost 4 bases to trimming and J lost 3 bases; unmatched junction nucleotides: 10. Germline-derived CDR1 and CDR2 are SGHKS and YYEKEE (reference sequence). The CDR3 runs to 15 residues. Generated by immunoSEQ multiplex PCR, the TCRdb table keeps only in-frame clones and is missing some. The table shows 25,000 to 35,000 clones, with more than 65% occurring only once. Sequenced sample: peripheral blood. This chain uses TRBV5-5 with TRBJ2-7, with 7 bases aligning to TRBD1. The clonotype originates from a woman in her fifties or sixties with acute or convalescent COVID-19. The CDR3, as DNA: TGTGCCAGCAGCAGAACCGGGACAGAGTTCTACGAGCAGTACTTC. It codes for CASSRTGTEFYEQYF.